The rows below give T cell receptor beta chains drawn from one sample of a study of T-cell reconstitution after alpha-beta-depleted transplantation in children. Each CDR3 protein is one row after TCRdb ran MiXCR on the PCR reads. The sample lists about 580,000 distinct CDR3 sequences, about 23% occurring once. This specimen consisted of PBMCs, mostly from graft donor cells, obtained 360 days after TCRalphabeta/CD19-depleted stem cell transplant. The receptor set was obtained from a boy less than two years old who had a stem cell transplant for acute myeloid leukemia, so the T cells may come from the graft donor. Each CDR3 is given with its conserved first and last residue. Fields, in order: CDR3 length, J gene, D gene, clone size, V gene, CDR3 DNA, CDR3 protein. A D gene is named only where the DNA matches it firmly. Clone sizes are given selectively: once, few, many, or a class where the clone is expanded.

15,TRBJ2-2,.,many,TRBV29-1,TGCAGCCAAAACAATTCGGGCCCGAACACCGGGGAGCTGTTTTTT,CSQNNSGPNTGELFF
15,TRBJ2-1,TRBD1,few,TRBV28,TGTGCCAGCAGTTTATCGGGACAGGCCCACAATGAGCAGTTCTTC,CASSLSGQAHNEQFF
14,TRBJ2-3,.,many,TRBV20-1,TGCAGTGCGGGTCTCCGGGCTTCAAGAGATACGCAGTATTTT,CSAGLRASRDTQYF
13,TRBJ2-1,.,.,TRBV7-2,TGTGCCAGCACCGCGACTAGCTACAATGAGCAGTTCTTC,CASTATSYNEQFF
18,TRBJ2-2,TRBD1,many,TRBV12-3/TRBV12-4,TGTGCCAGCAGTGCCCGGACAGGGAGGTATCGGAACACCGGGGAGCTGTTTTTT,CASSARTGRYRNTGELFF
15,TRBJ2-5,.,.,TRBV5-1,TGCGCCAGCAGCTTGGGCTCGGGACGACAAGAGACCCAGTACTTC,CASSLGSGRQETQYF
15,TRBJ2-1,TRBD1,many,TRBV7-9,TGTGCCAGCAGCCCTCCAGGGGGCCCCTACAATGAGCAGTTCTTC,CASSPPGGPYNEQFF
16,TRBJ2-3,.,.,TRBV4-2,TGTGCCAGCAGCCAAGGGCAGCGCCCGAGCACAGATACGCAGTATTTT,CASSQGQRPSTDTQYF
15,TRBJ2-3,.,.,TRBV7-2,TGTGCCAGCAGCTTAGGGGGTCCGAGGGGAGATACGCAGTATTTT,CASSLGGPRGDTQYF
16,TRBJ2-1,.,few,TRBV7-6,TGTGCCAGCAGCTTAGACATCCTGAGCTCCTACAATGAGCAGTTCTTC,CASSLDILSSYNEQFF
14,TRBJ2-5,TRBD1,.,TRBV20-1,TGCAGTGCACCCTGGACAGGGCTTGAAGAGACCCAGTACTTC,CSAPWTGLEETQYF
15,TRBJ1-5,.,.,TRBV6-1,TGTGCCAGCAGCCCACCTGGGGCCGGCAATCAGCCCCAGCATTTT,CASSPPGAGNQPQHF